One and the same sample provided the 13 T cell receptor beta chains below, sequenced in a study of T cell repertoires in cytomegalovirus infection. Using its own MiXCR run on the reads, TCRdb lists one record per CDR3 protein. Counted here are approximately 340,000 distinct CDR3 sequences, about 27% occurring once; the ten biggest clones make up 20%. These receptors' antigens are unknown. Sequences were derived from cultured PBMCs, sampled from culture after CMV antigen stimulation. The receptor source for this set is a human donor in good health (CMV status not recorded). Some clones in this sample may be carry-over from other donors' samples.

This clonotype occurred a few times. This chain connects TRBV7-3 to TRBJ1-4, with 8 bases identical to TRBD1. Germline lookup yields CDR1 SGHTA and CDR2 FQGTGA. The CDR3 is 15 residues long. V shed 4 bases, J shed 1 base, and the junction held 2 bases outside the gene matches. The CDR3 is CASSSTGGTNEKLFF. In DNA, the CDR3 is TGTGCCAGCAGCTCCACAGGGGGAACTAATGAAAAACTGTTTTTT.

The chain is built from TRBV18 and TRBJ2-6; 8 nucleotides align to TRBD1. After removal of 3 bases from V and 1 base from J, the junction contained 2 bases not matched to a gene. The CDR3 loop spans 16 amino acids. Germline CDR1 reads KGHSH; CDR2 reads LQKENI. The CDR3 reads CASSPQGASGANVLTF. In DNA form, the CDR3 reads TGTGCCAGCTCACCTCAGGGGGCTTCTGGGGCCAACGTCCTGACTTTC.

The CDR3 DNA reads TGTGCCAGCAGCTTAGAGGCCAGCAATCAGCCCCAGCATTTT. Protein sequence: CASSLEASNQPQHF. V usage is TRBV7-9 and J usage is TRBJ1-5; D uncertain. CDR1 SEHNR and CDR2 FQNEAQ come from the germline V gene (reference sequence). This CDR3 spans 14 amino acids. V was clipped by 1 base and J by 1 base, with 5 bases between them.

The chain combines TRBV7-9 with TRBJ2-7; D may be TRBD1 (6 bases). V lost 5 bases, J lost 2 bases, and 16 bases lay in between. CDR3 size: 15 residues. From germline, CDR1 is SEHNR and CDR2 FQNEAQ (reference sequence). The CDR3 protein is CASSPDDRPPYEQYF. The CDR3 coding sequence is TGTGCCAGCAGCCCAGACGACAGGCCCCCCTACGAGCAGTACTTC.

V usage is TRBV6-2 or TRBV6-3 and J usage is TRBJ2-7, with TRBD2 matching over 14 bases. Germline CDR1 MNHEY, CDR2 SVGEGT. Trimming cost V 5 bases and J 1 base; bases outside gene matches: 7. The CDR3 has 17 residues. The CDR3 DNA sequence: TGTGCCAGCAGTCCGACTAGCGGGAGGGTCCATTCCTACGAGCAGTACTTC. Translating gives CASSPTSGRVHSYEQYF.

This clonotype was observed at least ten times. The rearrangement joins TRBV7-2 to TRBJ2-3; 9 bases agree with TRBD2. V was pared by 4 bases and J by 4 bases, with 9 bases of the junction left unmatched. Germline CDR1 is SGHTA and CDR2 is FQGNSA. The CDR3 sequence is 16 residues long. The CDR3 reads CASSSKLAGVADTQYF. The CDR3 nucleotides are TGTGCCAGCAGCTCAAAATTAGCGGGAGTAGCAGATACGCAGTATTTT.

The V gene is TRBV29-1, the J gene TRBJ2-5, with D hard to call. Germline CDR1 is SQVTM and CDR2 is ANQGSEA. Trimming shortened V by 4 bases and J by 2 bases, and 8 bases separated the two germline ends. The CDR3 spans 12 residues. The CDR3 DNA sequence: TGCAGCGTTGTTAGTCTTCAAGAGACCCAGTACTTC. Translated: CSVVSLQETQYF.

This clonotype showed up just a few times. This CDR3 is CASTMGWDTQYF. The CDR3 coding sequence is TGTGCCAGCACCATGGGCTGGGATACGCAGTATTTT. The genes are TRBV6-1 and TRBJ2-3; D gene ambiguous. The CDR3 totals 12 residues. Looked up from germline, CDR1 is MNHNS and CDR2 is SASEGT. V was shortened by 7 bases and J by 6 bases, with 11 bases between the two germline ends.

The chain links TRBV4-2 to TRBJ1-2, with D hard to call. With 2 bases removed from V and 2 bases from J, the gap between germline ends came to 6 bases. Germline V gives CDR1 LGHNA, CDR2 YNFKEQ. This CDR3 comprises 13 residues. The CDR3 protein is CASSQTENYGYTF. CDR3 nucleotides: TGTGCCAGCAGCCAAACAGAAAACTATGGCTACACCTTC.

This clonotype has just a few counts. The chain is built from TRBV11-2 and TRBJ2-1, with 8 nucleotides matching TRBD2. The germline V gene encodes CDR1 SGHAT and CDR2 FQNNGV. The junction had 10 bases not matched to a gene; V was cut back by 4 bases and J by 8 bases. The CDR3 spans 15 residues. CDR3 in DNA: TGTGCCAGCAGCTGGGTGGGCGGGAGGTCGGATGAGCAGTTCTTC. As protein: CASSWVGGRSDEQFF.

The chain is built from TRBV20-1 and TRBJ2-7, with D hard to call. The CDR3 consists of 12 residues. Trimming took 2 bases from V and 1 from J, leaving 6 bases between them. Germline assignment: CDR1 DFQATT and CDR2 SNEGSKA (reference sequence). The CDR3 region is CSARQNSYEQYF. CDR3 DNA sequence: TGCAGTGCTAGACAGAATTCCTACGAGCAGTACTTC.

This clonotype was seen more than once but under ten times. The chain uses TRBV28 and TRBJ2-7; D may be TRBD1 (6 bases). With 6 bases removed from V and 6 bases from J, the gap between germline ends came to 12 bases. The germline gives CDR1 MDHEN, CDR2 SYDVKM. CDR3 length: 12 amino acids. DNA of the CDR3: TGTGCCAGCAGCCAGGGGTTGGGCGAGCAGTACTTC. Translation: CASSQGLGEQYF.

The chain uses TRBV4-2 and TRBJ1-2; D possibly corresponds to TRBD1 (6 bases). The CDR3 loop spans 14 amino acids. V was trimmed by 4 bases and J by 5 bases, leaving 14 bases between them. Germline V CDR1 and CDR2: LGHNA, YNFKEQ. This chain's CDR3 is CASSRRGAGYGYTF. CDR3 coding DNA: TGTGCCAGCAGCCGCAGGGGCGCAGGATATGGCTACACCTTC.